These T cell receptor beta chains were read from a single sample in a study of OX40 agonist ivuxolimab in advanced cancers. Method: immunoSEQ multiplex PCR; TCRdb's copy keeps in-frame clones and lacks some. The sample contains roughly 70,000 clones, about four fifths of which appear only once. The sample in question was CD4+ or CD8+ T cells sorted from blood, obtained in a trial of the OX40 agonist ivuxolimab. Receptors originate from an adult with an advanced solid tumor such as melanoma, head and neck, liver or kidney cancer. Each CDR3 is given with its conserved first and last residue. The D gene is left open where the match is weak.

CDR3aa | j_gene | v_gene | len | d_gene
CASSPRTSGNTIYF | TRBJ1-3 | TRBV2 | 14 | .
CASSERENGEAFF | TRBJ1-1 | TRBV6-1 | 13 | .
CAWSVSEGWYEQYF | TRBJ2-7 | TRBV30 | 14 | .
CASSPDRGSTEAFF | TRBJ1-1 | TRBV7-2 | 14 | .
CASSERGTYEQYF | TRBJ2-7 | TRBV5-1 | 13 | TRBD2
CASSALDSENTGELFF | TRBJ2-2 | TRBV6-4 | 16 | .
CASSFGRGRTDTQYF | TRBJ2-3 | TRBV7-2 | 15 | TRBD1
CASSGSTGLYRIVRYF | TRBJ2-7 | TRBV25-1 | 16 | TRBD1
CASSEVALTGWAGELFF | TRBJ2-2 | TRBV6-1 | 17 | TRBD1
CASGPGQGYEQYF | TRBJ2-7 | TRBV19 | 13 | TRBD1
CASTLGLAGTDTQYF | TRBJ2-3 | TRBV19 | 15 | TRBD2